These T cell receptor beta chains were read from a single sample in a study of blood T cell repertoires in COVID-19. The protocol was immunoSEQ multiplex PCR, while the TCRdb copy is restricted to in-frame clones and leaves out a portion. This sample has 150,000 to 180,000 clones, with roughly 80% found just once. Sequences were obtained from peripheral blood. These TCRs come from a man in his 60s with acute or convalescent COVID-19. Both conserved end residues are part of each CDR3. D genes are given only for firm matches. Clone size is not always given. Where it is, it says once, few, many or a class for expanded clones.

D gene: TRBD1
clone size: -
J gene: TRBJ1-6
V gene: TRBV27
CDR3 length: 13
CDR3 DNA: TGTGCCAGCCAGGACAGGGGGAATTCACCCCTCCACTTT
CDR3 protein: CASQDRGNSPLHF

D gene: -
clone size: -
J gene: TRBJ1-6
V gene: TRBV20-1
CDR3 length: 14
CDR3 DNA: TGCAGTGCTAGTCTCCAGGGAAACGATTCACCCCTCCACTTT
CDR3 protein: CSASLQGNDSPLHF

D gene: -
clone size: -
J gene: TRBJ2-3
V gene: TRBV5-1
CDR3 length: 15
CDR3 DNA: TGCGCCAGCAGCGAGGACGTAGCGGTCCGAGATACGCAGTATTTT
CDR3 protein: CASSEDVAVRDTQYF

D gene: -
clone size: -
J gene: TRBJ1-2
V gene: TRBV3-1/TRBV3-2
CDR3 length: 13
CDR3 DNA: TGTGCCAGCAGCCTCCAGGGGTTACGTGGCTACACCTTC
CDR3 protein: CASSLQGLRGYTF

D gene: TRBD2
clone size: once
J gene: TRBJ2-7
V gene: TRBV7-2
CDR3 length: 15
CDR3 DNA: TGTGCCAGCAGCTCTCGGGCGGGGGGGCCTTACCAGCAGTACTTC
CDR3 protein: CASSSRAGGPYQQYF

D gene: -
clone size: -
J gene: TRBJ1-2
V gene: TRBV29-1
CDR3 length: 13
CDR3 DNA: TGCAGCGTTTCCCAGGGGCCCCAATATGGCTACACCTTC
CDR3 protein: CSVSQGPQYGYTF

D gene: TRBD2
clone size: -
J gene: TRBJ2-1
V gene: TRBV2
CDR3 length: 14
CDR3 DNA: TGTGCCAGCAGTGAGGGGGCTAGCGGGGGTAAGCAGTTCTTC
CDR3 protein: CASSEGASGGKQFF

D gene: TRBD1
clone size: -
J gene: TRBJ2-3
V gene: TRBV7-7
CDR3 length: 14
CDR3 DNA: TGTGCTAGCAGCTCGGGACAGGGGACAGATACGCAGTATTTT
CDR3 protein: CASSSGQGTDTQYF

D gene: TRBD1
clone size: -
J gene: TRBJ2-2
V gene: TRBV11-1
CDR3 length: 14
CDR3 DNA: TGTGCCAGCAGCCGAGGGGGCTACACCGGGGAGCTGTTTTTT
CDR3 protein: CASSRGGYTGELFF

D gene: -
clone size: -
J gene: TRBJ1-5
V gene: TRBV6-2/TRBV6-3
CDR3 length: 12
CDR3 DNA: TGTGCCAGCAGTTACTCGAGGGCCGGCCAGCATTTT
CDR3 protein: CASSYSRAGQHF

D gene: TRBD2
clone size: -
J gene: TRBJ2-3
V gene: TRBV10-2
CDR3 length: 16
CDR3 DNA: TGCGCCAGCAGCACCGGGACTAACGGGAGCGTGGATACGCAGTATTTT
CDR3 protein: CASSTGTNGSVDTQYF

D gene: -
clone size: few
J gene: TRBJ1-1
V gene: TRBV6-5
CDR3 length: 13
CDR3 DNA: TGTGCCAGCACCGCGGACAGAAACACTGAAGCTTTCTTT
CDR3 protein: CASTADRNTEAFF

D gene: TRBD2
clone size: -
J gene: TRBJ2-1
V gene: TRBV7-9
CDR3 length: 15
CDR3 DNA: TGTGCCAGCAGCTTAGCGCTAGCGGGAGGGCAGGGGATGTTCTTC
CDR3 protein: CASSLALAGGQGMFF

D gene: -
clone size: few
J gene: TRBJ1-3
V gene: TRBV10-3
CDR3 length: 14
CDR3 DNA: TGTGCCATCACCGGAAGGGAGGGTGGAAACACCATATATTTT
CDR3 protein: CAITGREGGNTIYF

D gene: -
clone size: -
J gene: TRBJ2-1
V gene: TRBV21-1
CDR3 length: 11
CDR3 DNA: TGTGCCAGTTCCTGCGGCAATGAGCAGTTCTTC
CDR3 protein: CASSCGNEQFF

D gene: -
clone size: few
J gene: TRBJ1-2
V gene: TRBV12-3/TRBV12-4
CDR3 length: 13
CDR3 DNA: TGTGCCAGCAGTTTGGGGCAGGTCTATGGCTACACCTTC
CDR3 protein: CASSLGQVYGYTF

D gene: TRBD1
clone size: -
J gene: TRBJ2-5
V gene: TRBV13
CDR3 length: 17
CDR3 DNA: TGTGCCAGCAGCTTAAGGGTGGGACAGGTCCAATCGAAGACCCAGTACTTC
CDR3 protein: CASSLRVGQVQSKTQYF

D gene: TRBD2
clone size: -
J gene: TRBJ2-7
V gene: TRBV28
CDR3 length: 15
CDR3 DNA: TGTGCCAGCAGTGCGGGAGGGACCACCTCCTACGAGCAGTACTTC
CDR3 protein: CASSAGGTTSYEQYF

D gene: -
clone size: -
J gene: TRBJ2-1
V gene: TRBV11-2
CDR3 length: 18
CDR3 DNA: TGTGCCAGCAGCTTAGGAAGTTGGGGGGACAGTACCTACAATGAGCAGTTCTTC
CDR3 protein: CASSLGSWGDSTYNEQFF

D gene: TRBD2
clone size: -
J gene: TRBJ2-3
V gene: TRBV5-4
CDR3 length: 16
CDR3 DNA: TGTGCCAGCAGCTTGATGCTAGCGGATAACACAGATACGCAGTATTTT
CDR3 protein: CASSLMLADNTDTQYF

D gene: -
clone size: few
J gene: TRBJ2-7
V gene: TRBV20-1
CDR3 length: 15
CDR3 DNA: TGCAGTGCTAGTACGGCGTGGAGAAGCTCCTACGAGCAGTACTTC
CDR3 protein: CSASTAWRSSYEQYF

D gene: -
clone size: -
J gene: TRBJ1-6
V gene: TRBV18
CDR3 length: 16
CDR3 DNA: TGTGCCAGCTCACCGCGGGGCGTGTTTTATAATTCACCCCTCCACTTT
CDR3 protein: CASSPRGVFYNSPLHF

D gene: TRBD2
clone size: -
J gene: TRBJ2-4
V gene: TRBV3-1/TRBV3-2
CDR3 length: 16
CDR3 DNA: TGTGCCAGCAGCCAAAAACTAGCGGGAGCCAAAAACATTCAGTACTTC
CDR3 protein: CASSQKLAGAKNIQYF

D gene: TRBD1
clone size: -
J gene: TRBJ2-2
V gene: TRBV6-5
CDR3 length: 15
CDR3 DNA: TGTGCCAGCATGACGGACAGGGCGAACACCGGGGAGCTGTTTTTT
CDR3 protein: CASMTDRANTGELFF

D gene: TRBD1
clone size: -
J gene: TRBJ2-5
V gene: TRBV6-2/TRBV6-3
CDR3 length: 14
CDR3 DNA: TGTGCCAGCAGTCTGGACAGGGGGCGAGAGACCCAGTACTTC
CDR3 protein: CASSLDRGRETQYF

D gene: TRBD2
clone size: -
J gene: TRBJ2-3
V gene: TRBV5-1
CDR3 length: 15
CDR3 DNA: TGCGCCAGCAGCTTAGCGGGAGTGGAGACAGATACGCAGTATTTT
CDR3 protein: CASSLAGVETDTQYF

D gene: TRBD1
clone size: -
J gene: TRBJ2-6
V gene: TRBV6-6
CDR3 length: 17
CDR3 DNA: TGTGCCAGCAGTCGACAGGGGGCTACCTCTGGGGCCAACGTCCTGACTTTC
CDR3 protein: CASSRQGATSGANVLTF

D gene: TRBD2
clone size: -
J gene: TRBJ2-3
V gene: TRBV11-3
CDR3 length: 15
CDR3 DNA: TGTGCCAGCAGCCGCAGCGGGGGGGCCGGGGATACGCAGTATTTT
CDR3 protein: CASSRSGGAGDTQYF

D gene: TRBD1
clone size: -
J gene: TRBJ1-1
V gene: TRBV5-5
CDR3 length: 13
CDR3 DNA: TGTGCCAGCAGCTTGGACAGGGGTCGAGAAGCTTTCTTT
CDR3 protein: CASSLDRGREAFF

D gene: -
clone size: -
J gene: TRBJ1-1
V gene: TRBV7-2
CDR3 length: 15
CDR3 DNA: TGTGCCAGCAGCTTAGCACAGGGATTGAACACTGAAGCTTTCTTT
CDR3 protein: CASSLAQGLNTEAFF

D gene: TRBD1
clone size: -
J gene: TRBJ1-1
V gene: TRBV6-2/TRBV6-3
CDR3 length: 15
CDR3 DNA: TGTGCCAGCAGTCCCGGGGACAGACCCAACACTGAAGCTTTCTTT
CDR3 protein: CASSPGDRPNTEAFF

D gene: -
clone size: -
J gene: TRBJ2-1
V gene: TRBV4-3
CDR3 length: 18
CDR3 DNA: TGCGCCAGCAGCCAACGCGGTTTTCTAGCGAGCTCCTACAATGAGCAGTTCTTC
CDR3 protein: CASSQRGFLASSYNEQFF

D gene: TRBD1
clone size: -
J gene: TRBJ1-5
V gene: TRBV5-1
CDR3 length: 14
CDR3 DNA: TGCGCCAGCAGCTCAGGACAGGGAGGACAGCCCCAGCATTTT
CDR3 protein: CASSSGQGGQPQHF

D gene: -
clone size: -
J gene: TRBJ2-1
V gene: TRBV6-2/TRBV6-3
CDR3 length: 13
CDR3 DNA: TGTGCCAGCAGTTACGACTCCTTACGCGAGCAGTTCTTC
CDR3 protein: CASSYDSLREQFF

D gene: TRBD1
clone size: -
J gene: TRBJ1-2
V gene: TRBV4-2
CDR3 length: 16
CDR3 DNA: TGTGCCAGCAGCCAAGTCGGGACAGGGGACAGAGATGGCTACACCTTC
CDR3 protein: CASSQVGTGDRDGYTF

D gene: -
clone size: once
J gene: TRBJ1-2
V gene: TRBV15
CDR3 length: 14
CDR3 DNA: TGTGCCACCAGCAGAGATGCCAGGGGAAATGGCTACACCTTC
CDR3 protein: CATSRDARGNGYTF

D gene: -
clone size: -
J gene: TRBJ1-1
V gene: TRBV19
CDR3 length: 17
CDR3 DNA: TGTGCCAGTAGTCAAAGGAGGAACAGGGCCATGAACACTGAAGCTTTCTTT
CDR3 protein: CASSQRRNRAMNTEAFF